This T cell receptor beta chain is drawn from a study of shared clonotypes between healthy human individuals. General study results and limits: The sharing of 5% to 5.5% of naive CD4 clonotypes was seen across a few donors.

The authors' processing: Filtering was not the same, since immunoSEQ gave junction-only sequences without quality scores. Some clones are missing from TCRdb's copy, which holds only in-frame ones; the method was immunoSEQ multiplex PCR. V and J calls and clone size are as listed in that table; D and trimming were resolved from the DNA. This repertoire shows under 1,100,000 clones, about four fifths found once; its top ten account for 0.5% to 0.65%. The CDR3 sequence is 11 residues long. Germline CDR1 MNHEY, CDR2 SMNVEV (reference sequence). Trimming stripped 3 bases from V and 4 bases from J, with 4 bases between. With regard to this clone: What it recognizes is unknown. The same CDR3 is also encoded by other DNA sequences in this sample.

Sequenced material: memory CD4+ T cells from PBMCs. As to subset: CD45RA-negative fraction. The TCR comes from a man aged 18 to 30 in good health. Some clones in this sample may be carry-over from other donors' samples. V gene TRBV27 combines with J gene TRBJ2-7; the D is unclear. The CDR3 coding sequence is TGTGCCAGCAGTTTGGGTTACGAGCAGTACTTC. It codes for CASSLGYEQYF.